Presented here are 5 T cell receptor beta chains from one specimen sequenced in a study of blood T cell repertoires in COVID-19. Produced via immunoSEQ multiplex PCR; TCRdb's table is partial and in-frame only. The data hold around 270,000 clones, with over 75% observed a single time. The sample was PBMCs or T cells enriched from blood (not recorded which). Receptor source: a woman aged 25 to 39 who had recovered from COVID-19.

On this clone: This clone may be a read error of a much larger clone one base away. Other DNA sequences from this sample encode an identical CDR3 as well. The V call is TRBV28, the J call TRBJ1-2; D is perhaps TRBD1 (5 bases). Trimming left V 2 bases short and J 2 bases short, with 6 bases between. This CDR3 contains 13 residues. Germline V gene sequence: CDR1 MDHEN, CDR2 SYDVKM. CDR3 sequence (DNA): TGTGCCAGCAGTTTACAGGGAAACTATGGCTACACCTTC. This sequence encodes CASSLQGNYGYTF.

This clone was counted between two and nine times. Other DNA sequences in this sample translate to the same CDR3. This sequence joins TRBV12-3 or TRBV12-4 and TRBJ1-1, with a possible D match to TRBD1 (6 bases). Deletions cut 6 bases from V and 1 base from J, with 9 bases between. This CDR3 is 13 amino acids long. This chain's CDR3 is CASSWTENTEAFF. Here the CDR3 DNA reads TGTGCCAGCAGCTGGACAGAGAACACTGAAGCTTTCTTT.

This rearrangement joins TRBV30 to TRBJ2-3; D gene uncertain. Trimming took off 7 bases at V and 0 bases at J, with 11 bases between the two ends. Germline loops: CDR1 GTSNPN, CDR2 SVGIG (reference sequence). The CDR3 is made up of 13 amino acids. The CDR3 DNA reads TGTGCCTCCTCCGGGTCAAGCACAGATACGCAGTATTTT. Residues: CASSGSSTDTQYF.

V and J are TRBV29-1 and TRBJ2-3; D perhaps matches TRBD2 (6 bases). The CDR3 consists of 17 residues. Germline V lookup: CDR1 SQVTM, CDR2 ANQGSEA. Trimming left V 1 base short and J 1 base short, with 18 bases between. The CDR3, as DNA: TGCAGCGTTGAAGGGGCCATGGTTAGCGGTCGCACAGATACGCAGTATTTT. Protein: CSVEGAMVSGRTDTQYF.

V usage is TRBV7-8 and J usage is TRBJ1-6; maybe TRBD1 (5 bases). Per germline, CDR1 SGHVS and CDR2 FQNEAQ. This CDR3 contains 17 residues. The V end lost 4 bases, the J end lost 5 bases, and 18 bases lay between the germline ends. Here the CDR3 DNA reads TGTGCCAGCAGCTGGGAGGTCGGGGCGCCAGATAATTCACCCCTCCACTTT. Translating gives CASSWEVGAPDNSPLHF.